This T cell receptor beta chain was profiled in a study of identical twins. The study, taken as a whole, reports: Insertion counts were lower in abundant cord blood beta clonotypes, a trend that memory repertoires did not show. Twins' excess sharing was less marked for out-of-frame beta sequences.

To note about this clonotype: The antigen is unknown.

Template switching added a universal primer site, and cDNA bore unique molecular identifiers. MiXCR was run by TCRdb on the 5' RACE reads, yielding one entry per CDR3 protein. This table holds a few hundred thousand distinct CDR3 sequences, around 9% found once. The donors were all healthy and Caucasian. With 6 bases removed from V and 3 bases from J, the gap between germline ends came to 11 bases. Germline V gene sequence: CDR1 MNHEY, CDR2 SVGAGI. This CDR3 contains 14 residues. The chain recombines TRBV6-5 with TRBJ1-4, with a possible D match to TRBD1 (6 bases). This sequence was found in a woman aged 50 to 60 in good health. Sequencing input: naive T cells sorted from blood. The CDR3 sequence: CASSIQGSNEKLFF. CDR3 nucleotide sequence: TGTGCCAGCAGCATACAGGGTTCTAATGAAAAACTGTTTTTT.